This T cell receptor beta chain was retrieved from a study of blood T cell repertoires in COVID-19. Overall study: T cells, B-cell-depleted T cells, or PBMCs supplied cDNA or gDNA.

Germline V CDR1 and CDR2: MNHEY, SMNVEV (reference sequence). The CDR3 consists of 14 residues. Losses at the gene ends were 7 bases for V and 1 base for J; bases not matched to a gene: 4. The repertoire was sequenced with immunoSEQ multiplex PCR; TCRdb's copy has only in-frame clones and lacks some. This sample carries some 430,000 clones, less than 95% of them seen once, and the ten largest clones take approximately 0.55%. In assigning cohorts, the study relied on participant-reported clinical history. The chain uses TRBV27 and TRBJ1-2; 9 positions agree with TRBD1. Sequenced input: PBMCs or T cells enriched from blood (not recorded which). This clonotype originated in a man aged 18 to 35 who had recovered from COVID-19. CDR3 nucleotide sequence: TGTGCCAGCACCGGGACAGGGAGTAACTATGGCTACACCTTC. Its protein product is CASTGTGSNYGYTF.